This is a list of T cell receptor beta chains from one sample in a study of technical replicates of blood from several donors. The assay was immunoSEQ multiplex PCR, and TCRdb's table has in-frame clones only and misses some. Among approximately 97,000 clones, roughly 95% were seen once, and the ten largest hold roughly 0.33%. The material sequenced was T cells isolated from PBMCs. The origin of the receptors is a human donor in good health. Both conserved end residues are part of each CDR3. The D gene is left open where the match is weak. Where a row states a size, it is once, few, many or the class of an expanded clone; other rows omit it.

v_gene	j_gene	abundance	d_gene	CDR3aa	CDR3nt
TRBV6-5	TRBJ1-2	NA	NA	CASSRGYYGYTF	TGTGCCAGCAGCCGGGGATACTATGGCTACACCTTC
TRBV28	TRBJ1-5	NA	NA	CASSTPTNYQPQHF	TGTGCCAGCAGTACCCCAACAAATTATCAGCCCCAGCATTTT
TRBV6-5	TRBJ2-7	NA	NA	CASRELDSLTYEQYF	TGTGCCAGCAGAGAATTAGACAGCTTAACCTACGAGCAGTACTTC
TRBV7-2	TRBJ2-6	NA	NA	CASSPQRVNSGANVLTF	TGTGCCAGCAGCCCGCAGAGGGTTAACTCTGGGGCCAACGTCCTGACTTTC
TRBV18	TRBJ1-4	NA	TRBD1	CASSPENTGEGEKLFF	TGTGCCAGCTCACCAGAAAATACAGGGGAAGGTGAAAAACTGTTTTTT
TRBV9	TRBJ1-1	NA	NA	CASSVVEGRTEAFF	TGTGCCAGCAGCGTAGTCGAGGGCAGAACTGAAGCTTTCTTT
TRBV7-3	TRBJ2-6	NA	NA	CASSLKGRSSLSGANVLTF	TGTGCCAGCAGCTTAAAGGGGCGGAGTTCCCTCTCTGGGGCCAACGTCCTGACTTTC
TRBV30	TRBJ2-2	NA	NA	CAWSQGGVTGELFF	TGTGCCTGGAGTCAAGGAGGGGTTACCGGGGAGCTGTTTTTT
TRBV7-2	TRBJ2-7	NA	NA	CASSHPSVEQYF	TGTGCCAGCAGCCACCCCTCAGTCGAGCAGTACTTC
TRBV11-3	TRBJ2-4	NA	NA	CASSGGLAKNIQYF	TGTGCCAGCTCCGGGGGACTAGCCAAAAACATTCAGTACTTC
TRBV5-1	TRBJ2-1	NA	NA	CASSLEGRGYNEQFF	TGCGCCAGCAGCTTGGAAGGCAGGGGATACAATGAGCAGTTCTTC
TRBV6-5	TRBJ1-2	once	NA	CASSWTPNYGYTF	TGTGCCAGCAGTTGGACTCCTAATTATGGCTACACCTTC
TRBV5-4	TRBJ1-1	NA	TRBD1	CASSEGQAHLNTEAFF	TGTGCCAGCAGCGAGGGACAGGCTCACTTGAACACTGAAGCTTTCTTT
TRBV20-1	TRBJ2-3	NA	NA	CSAWLQGPQYF	TGCAGTGCTTGGCTCCAGGGGCCGCAGTATTTT
TRBV9	TRBJ2-3	NA	NA	CASSPRDGTPSTDTQYF	TGTGCCAGCAGCCCTCGAGACGGGACACCTAGCACAGATACGCAGTATTTT
TRBV28	TRBJ2-7	NA	NA	CASSFKVPGSSYEQYF	TGTGCCAGCAGTTTTAAGGTGCCCGGGAGCTCCTACGAGCAGTACTTC
TRBV10-1	TRBJ2-1	NA	TRBD2	CASSEGSGRRVNEQFF	TGCGCCAGCAGTGAGGGTAGCGGGAGGCGTGTCAATGAGCAGTTCTTC
TRBV5-5	TRBJ1-2	NA	TRBD1	CASSSPRRQGASYGYTF	TGTGCCAGCAGCTCACCCAGGAGGCAGGGGGCAAGCTATGGCTACACCTTC
TRBV2	TRBJ2-1	NA	NA	CASFSFLSYNEQFF	TGTGCCAGCTTTTCTTTTCTCTCCTACAATGAGCAGTTCTTC
TRBV5-1	TRBJ2-5	NA	TRBD2	CASSWAGGNQETQYF	TGCGCCAGCAGCTGGGCGGGAGGGAACCAAGAGACCCAGTACTTC
TRBV9	TRBJ2-1	NA	TRBD2	CASSAGVSGINEQFF	TGTGCCAGCAGCGCGGGGGTGAGCGGGATCAATGAGCAGTTCTTC
TRBV7-9	TRBJ2-5	once	TRBD2	CASSPGLAVQETQYF	TGTGCCAGCAGCCCGGGGCTAGCGGTTCAAGAGACCCAGTACTTC
TRBV6-5	TRBJ1-3	NA	NA	CASSYSEGNTIYF	TGTGCCAGCAGTTACTCCGAGGGAAACACCATATATTTT
TRBV10-3	TRBJ2-5	NA	TRBD1	CAISQSVTGEGETQYF	TGTGCCATCAGTCAGTCAGTTACAGGGGAAGGAGAGACCCAGTACTTC
TRBV5-1	TRBJ2-3	NA	NA	CASSPDPTGDTQYF	TGCGCCAGCAGCCCGGACCCTACAGGGGATACGCAGTATTTT
TRBV9	TRBJ2-2	NA	TRBD2	CASSKLAETGELFF	TGTGCCAGCAGCAAACTAGCGGAGACCGGGGAGCTGTTTTTT
TRBV15	TRBJ1-1	NA	NA	CATSGRHSEAFF	TGTGCCACCAGCGGGAGGCACAGTGAAGCTTTCTTT
TRBV6-1	TRBJ2-2	once	NA	CASSEWRDTGELFF	TGTGCCAGCAGTGAATGGAGGGATACCGGGGAGCTGTTTTTT
TRBV5-5	TRBJ2-3	NA	TRBD2	CASNLLAGNGDTQYF	TGTGCCAGCAACCTTCTAGCGGGAAATGGAGATACGCAGTATTTT
TRBV18	TRBJ2-3	NA	TRBD2	CASSPGTSGSDTQYF	TGTGCCAGCTCCCCCGGGACTAGCGGGAGTGATACGCAGTATTTT
TRBV12-2	TRBJ2-3	NA	NA	CASRSRTSGSGDTQYF	TGTGCAAGTCGCTCCCGAACTAGCGGGAGCGGAGATACGCAGTATTTT
TRBV5-1	TRBJ2-7	NA	NA	CASRIDTGVYEQYF	TGCGCCAGCAGGATTGACACGGGGGTCTACGAGCAGTACTTC
TRBV5-1	TRBJ2-7	NA	NA	CASSFGQGEQYF	TGCGCCAGCAGCTTTGGTCAGGGCGAGCAGTACTTC
TRBV4-3	TRBJ2-2	NA	TRBD1	CASSQRQGNTGELFF	TGCGCCAGCAGCCAAAGACAGGGAAACACCGGGGAGCTGTTTTTT
TRBV15	TRBJ2-5	NA	TRBD2	CATSRGSRLAGWETQYF	TGTGCCACCAGCCGAGGTTCCCGACTAGCGGGATGGGAGACCCAGTACTTC
TRBV7-3	TRBJ2-1	NA	TRBD2	CASSLAGGYNEQFF	TGTGCCAGCAGCTTAGCGGGAGGTTACAATGAGCAGTTCTTC
TRBV11-2	TRBJ2-7	NA	NA	CASSYGGEQYF	TGTGCCAGCAGCTATGGGGGGGAGCAGTACTTC
TRBV21-1	TRBJ2-7	NA	NA	CASIRGVYEQYF	TGTGCCAGCATTCGGGGGGTATACGAGCAGTACTTC
TRBV6-6	TRBJ1-5	few	TRBD1	CASSPGTGDRQPQHF	TGTGCCAGCAGCCCAGGGACAGGGGATAGGCAGCCCCAGCATTTT
TRBV7-2	TRBJ1-4	NA	NA	CASSPPRGEKLFF	TGTGCCAGCAGCCCCCCTCGGGGGGAAAAACTGTTTTTT
TRBV19	TRBJ1-1	NA	NA	CASSILGGDTEAFF	TGTGCCAGTAGTATTCTCGGGGGAGACACTGAAGCTTTCTTT
TRBV28	TRBJ2-7	NA	NA	CASSLSQEGRGVYEQYF	TGTGCCAGCAGTTTATCCCAGGAGGGACGGGGCGTCTACGAGCAGTACTTC
TRBV5-1	TRBJ1-3	NA	NA	CASGLAGSGNTIYF	TGCGCCAGCGGGCTCGCGGGCTCTGGAAACACCATATATTTT
TRBV9	TRBJ2-2	NA	NA	CASSSSGELFF	TGTGCCAGCAGCTCTAGCGGGGAGCTGTTTTTT
TRBV20-1	TRBJ1-4	few	TRBD1	CSADRTGGFF	TGCAGTGCTGATAGGACAGGAGGGTTTTTT
TRBV29-1	TRBJ2-3	NA	NA	CSVERGRGTDTQYF	TGCAGCGTTGAAAGGGGGAGGGGCACAGATACGCAGTATTTT
TRBV4-3	TRBJ2-3	NA	TRBD2	CASSQGTSGRTDTQYF	TGCGCCAGCAGCCAAGGGACTAGCGGGCGCACAGATACGCAGTATTTT
TRBV2	TRBJ2-3	few	TRBD2	CASRPLAGISTDTQYF	TGTGCCAGCAGACCACTAGCGGGGATAAGCACAGATACGCAGTATTTT
TRBV5-8	TRBJ1-2	NA	NA	CASSPRLITRNYGYTF	TGTGCCAGCAGCCCGAGACTGATAACTCGTAACTATGGCTACACCTTC
TRBV7-9	TRBJ1-1	NA	NA	CASSPRQAEAFF	TGTGCCAGCAGCCCTCGACAGGCTGAAGCTTTCTTT
TRBV9	TRBJ2-1	NA	TRBD2	CASSVASGRADEQFF	TGTGCCAGCAGCGTAGCCAGCGGGAGGGCAGATGAGCAGTTCTTC
TRBV13	TRBJ2-5	NA	TRBD2	CASSPSTSSLRETQYF	TGTGCCAGCAGCCCTTCGACTAGCAGTTTACGGGAGACCCAGTACTTC